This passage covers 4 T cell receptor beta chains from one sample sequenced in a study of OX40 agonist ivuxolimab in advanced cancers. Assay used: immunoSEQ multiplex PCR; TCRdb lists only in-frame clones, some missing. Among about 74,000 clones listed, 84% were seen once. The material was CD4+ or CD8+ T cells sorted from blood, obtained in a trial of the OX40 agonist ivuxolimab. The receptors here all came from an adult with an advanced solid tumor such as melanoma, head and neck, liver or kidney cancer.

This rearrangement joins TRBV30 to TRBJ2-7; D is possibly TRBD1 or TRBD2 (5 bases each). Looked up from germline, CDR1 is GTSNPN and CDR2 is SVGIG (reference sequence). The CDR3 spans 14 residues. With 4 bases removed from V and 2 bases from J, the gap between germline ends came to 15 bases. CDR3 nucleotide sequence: TGTGCCTGGAATTCTGGGGGAGTCGCCTACGAGCAGTACTTC. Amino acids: CAWNSGGVAYEQYF.

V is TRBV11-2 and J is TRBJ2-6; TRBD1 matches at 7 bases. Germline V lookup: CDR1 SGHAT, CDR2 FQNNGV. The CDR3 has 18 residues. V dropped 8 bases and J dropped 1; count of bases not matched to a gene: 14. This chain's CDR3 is CASRLRTGALSGANVLTF. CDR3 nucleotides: TGTGCCAGCCGACTACGTACAGGGGCATTGTCTGGGGCCAACGTCCTGACTTTC.

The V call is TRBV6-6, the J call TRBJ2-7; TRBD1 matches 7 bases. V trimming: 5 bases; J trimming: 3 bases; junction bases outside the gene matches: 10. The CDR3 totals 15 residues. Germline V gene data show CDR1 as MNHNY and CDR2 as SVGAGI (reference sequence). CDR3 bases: TGTGCCAGCAGTCAGACCGGGACAGCCATCTACGAGCAGTACTTC. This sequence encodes CASSQTGTAIYEQYF.

The CDR3 coding sequence is TGCGCCAGCAGCCCCGGTCGCAGGTGGGCCGATGAGCAGTTCTTC. It translates to CASSPGRRWADEQFF. The chain carries TRBV4-3 and TRBJ2-1; no clear D. CDR1 and CDR2 (germline): LGHNA, YSLEER. The CDR3 spans 15 residues. V lost 4 bases to trimming and J lost 8 bases, with 18 bases between them.